The 15 T cell receptor beta chains below come from one sample, sequenced in a study of T cells after yellow fever vaccination. TCRdb reprocessed the 5' RACE reads with MiXCR, giving one entry per CDR3 protein. This table holds nearly 350,000 distinct CDR3 sequences, 8% to 9.5% found once. The sample was PBMCs, taken 35 to 50 days after the first yellow fever vaccination. These receptors came from a man aged 18 to 30 who received the YFV17D yellow fever vaccine.

This chain joins TRBV3-1 and TRBJ2-1; 11 nucleotides align to TRBD2. After removal of 6 bases from V and 5 bases from J, the junction contained 15 bases not matched to a gene. CDR3 size: 18 residues. Germline V gene lookup returns CDR1 LGHDT and CDR2 YNNKEL (reference sequence). The CDR3 region is CASRIAGGRLGSHNEQFF. CDR3 DNA sequence: TGTGCCAGCAGAATAGCGGGGGGGCGTCTTGGTTCCCACAATGAGCAGTTCTTC.

There are a few counts of this clonotype. The gene calls are TRBV20-1 and TRBJ2-7; 7 bases align to TRBD2. V was pared by 2 bases and J by 6 bases, with 4 bases of the junction left unmatched. Germline-derived CDR1 and CDR2 are DFQATT and SNEGSKA (reference sequence). The CDR3 is 12 residues long. CDR3 nucleotides: TGCAGTGCTAGACCCCCGGGAGGCGAGCAGTACTTC. Amino acids: CSARPPGGEQYF.

The sample holds a few counts of this clonotype. The gene calls are TRBV6-5 and TRBJ1-2; 9 positions match TRBD1. Germline CDR1 is MNHEY and CDR2 is SVGAGI. The CDR3 runs 15 residues. V shed 2 bases, J shed 4 bases, and the junction held 5 bases outside the gene matches. This chain's CDR3 is CASSYPGQGIYGYTF. The CDR3 DNA follows: TGTGCCAGCAGTTACCCGGGACAGGGCATCTATGGCTACACCTTC.

The chain links TRBV5-1 to TRBJ2-3; no clear D. Trimming removed 7 bases from V and 2 bases from J, with 14 bases in between. The CDR3 contains 14 residues. Per the germline V gene, CDR1 is SGHRS and CDR2 is YFSETQ. The CDR3 loop is CASGNAMVTDTQYF. The CDR3 DNA follows: TGCGCCAGCGGTAACGCCATGGTCACAGATACGCAGTATTTT. The full variable domain, with the rest looked up from reference TRBV5-1 and TRBJ2-3, is KAGVTQTPRYLIKTRGQQVTLSCSPISGHRSVSWYQQTPGQGLQFLFEYFSETQRNKGNFPGRFSGRQFSNSRSEMNVSTLELGDSALYLCASGNAMVTDTQYFGPGTRLTVL.

This clonotype occurred many times. V gene TRBV20-1 combines with J gene TRBJ2-1, with 15 bases lining up with TRBD2. The CDR3 totals 14 residues. Germline V lookup: CDR1 DFQATT, CDR2 SNEGSKA (reference sequence). After removal of 6 bases from V and 7 bases from J, the junction contained 4 bases not matched to a gene. The CDR3 is CSAKGLAGGNEQFF. The CDR3 DNA reads TGCAGTGCCAAGGGACTAGCGGGGGGTAATGAGCAGTTCTTC.

The table lists this clonotype with a few counts. The gene calls are TRBV4-3 and TRBJ2-7, with D unclear. The ends were cut back, 0 bases at V and 4 bases at J, with 7 bases in the middle. Looked up from germline, CDR1 is LGHNA and CDR2 is YSLEER. The CDR3 extends over 13 amino acids. The CDR3 region has the DNA TGCGCCAGCAGCCAAGATGAGCTGTACGAGCAGTACGTC. This encodes CASSQDELYEQYV.

This clonotype was counted at least ten times. V gene TRBV9 combines with J gene TRBJ2-7, with unresolved D. From germline, CDR1 is SGDLS and CDR2 YYNGEE. The V end lost 3 bases, the J end lost 6 bases, and 13 bases lay between the germline ends. CDR3 length equals 13 residues. The CDR3 protein is CASSGYVSGEQYF. CDR3 sequence (DNA): TGTGCCAGCAGCGGGTACGTTAGTGGCGAGCAGTACTTC.

The CDR3 reads CASSFGHEKRGYTF. As DNA, the CDR3 is TGTGCCAGCAGCTTTGGACACGAGAAACGCGGCTACACCTTC. V usage is TRBV11-2 and J usage is TRBJ1-2; tentatively, D is TRBD1 (5 bases). This CDR3 is built from 14 residues. V was clipped by 3 bases and J by 8 bases, with 16 bases between them. The V gene's germline CDR1 is SGHAT and CDR2 FQNNGV.

The chain links TRBV6-5 to TRBJ1-2; 11 bases match TRBD1. After removal of 5 bases from V and 8 bases from J, the junction contained 7 bases not matched to a gene. CDR3 size: 14 residues. Germline CDR1 MNHEY, CDR2 SVGAGI. This CDR3 is CASSTYGTGGGYTF. In DNA, the CDR3 is TGTGCCAGCAGTACTTACGGGACAGGGGGAGGCTACACCTTC.

The chain combines TRBV6-5 with TRBJ1-5; maybe TRBD1 (5 bases). CDR3 size: 13 residues. V dropped 2 bases and J dropped 6 bases, with 8 bases sitting between them. Germline CDR1 MNHEY, CDR2 SVGAGI. The CDR3 DNA reads TGTGCCAGCAGTTACGGGGGAACTCAGCCCCAGCATTTT. It translates to CASSYGGTQPQHF.

This clonotype was observed many times. V and J are TRBV5-4 and TRBJ2-7; D call uncertain. Trimming stripped 3 bases from V and 3 bases from J, with 10 bases between. Germline CDR1 is SGHNT and CDR2 is YYREEE (reference sequence). This CDR3 is 13 amino acids long. CDR3 DNA sequence: TGTGCCAGCAGCTCTGAGGCTAGCTACGAGCAGTACGTC. Protein sequence: CASSSEASYEQYV.

This clonotype was seen only a few times. The rearrangement uses TRBV2 and TRBJ1-2; D may be TRBD1 (6 bases). This CDR3 comprises 15 residues. Germline CDR1 reads SNHLY; CDR2 reads FYNNEI. V gave up 7 bases and J gave up 3 bases, with 18 bases separating them. The CDR3 loop reads CASIRGGRDYYGYTF. For the CDR3, the DNA is TGTGCCAGCATAAGAGGGGGACGTGATTACTATGGCTACACCTTC. The full variable domain, with the rest looked up from reference TRBV2 and TRBJ1-2, is EPEVTQTPSHQVTQMGQEVILRCVPISNHLYFYWYRQILGQKVEFLVSFYNNEISEKSEIFDDQFSVERPDGSNFTLKIRSTKLEDSAMYFCASIRGGRDYYGYTFGSGTRLTVV.

The sample holds a few counts of this clonotype. V gene TRBV29-1 combines with J gene TRBJ1-2; D is unclear. The CDR3 has 13 residues. V lost 0 bases to trimming and J lost 3 bases, with 8 bases between them. Germline V gives CDR1 SQVTM, CDR2 ANQGSEA. DNA of the CDR3: TGCAGCGTTGAAGATCGTACGGACTATGGCTACACCTTC. It is translated as CSVEDRTDYGYTF.

Ten or more counts support this clonotype. The chain carries TRBV5-1 and TRBJ2-2; D unclear. The germline gives CDR1 SGHRS, CDR2 YFSETQ. Trimming left V 3 bases short and J 3 bases short, with 6 bases between. CDR3 length equals 13 residues. The CDR3, as DNA: TGCGCCAGCAGCTCGATAGACACCGGGGAGCTGTTTTTT. The encoded protein is CASSSIDTGELFF.

The chain uses TRBV5-5 and TRBJ2-1, with D possibly being TRBD2 (6 bases). Trimming stripped 8 bases from V and 0 bases from J, with 15 bases between. CDR3 size: 15 residues. Germline assignment: CDR1 SGHKS and CDR2 YYEKEE (reference sequence). The CDR3 nucleotides read TGTGCCAGGAGCCCGGGACTCGTCTCCTACAATGAGCAGTTCTTC. Translated: CARSPGLVSYNEQFF.